A selection of T cell receptor beta chains follows, all from one sample in a study of early T cells in non-severe SARS-CoV-2 infection. From the 5' RACE reads, TCRdb called clonotypes with MiXCR, one entry per CDR3 protein. The sample has about 52,000 distinct CDR3 sequences, approximately 10% seen once. Sequenced: whole blood. These receptors originate from an adult who was a healthcare worker with PCR-confirmed SARS-CoV-2 infection or an uninfected control (not recorded which). Each CDR3 is given with its conserved first and last residue. A D gene is named only where the DNA matches it firmly. Some rows mark clone size as missing; the rest say once, few, many or name a class of expanded clone.

J | D | V | size | CDR3 | DNA
TRBJ2-7 | TRBD2 | TRBV6-5 | many | CASSYVQALRTSGDFGEQYF | TGTGCCAGCAGTTACGTACAAGCCTTAAGAACTAGCGGCGATTTTGGCGAGCAGTACTTC
TRBJ2-7 | NA | TRBV12-3/TRBV12-4 | NA | CASSRGTVYEQYF | TGTGCCAGCAGTCGCGGGACAGTTTACGAGCAGTACTTC
TRBJ2-1 | NA | TRBV6-6 | many | CASGQGSDEQFF | TGTGCCAGCGGCCAAGGGAGTGATGAGCAGTTCTTC
TRBJ1-6 | NA | TRBV12-3/TRBV12-4 | many | CASSLKGYYNSPLHF | TGTGCCAGCAGTTTAAAGGGTTATTATAATTCACCCCTCCACTTT
TRBJ1-1 | NA | TRBV6-2/TRBV6-3 | NA | CASSYGFMNTEAFF | TGTGCCAGCAGTTACGGATTTATGAACACTGAAGCTTTCTTT
TRBJ1-2 | NA | TRBV29-1 | few | CSVLIANYGYTF | TGCAGCGTGCTTATAGCTAACTATGGCTACACCTTC
TRBJ1-2 | NA | TRBV13 | NA | CASNLKGGSRKGYTF | TGTGCCAGCAACCTTAAGGGGGGTTCCCGAAAGGGCTACACCTTC
TRBJ1-1 | NA | TRBV6-2/TRBV6-3 | many | CASSSSGHSSAEAFF | TGTGCCAGCAGTTCCTCGGGACATTCGAGCGCTGAAGCTTTCTTT
TRBJ1-2 | NA | TRBV28 | many | CASSVPGDYGYTF | TGTGCCAGCAGTGTGCCGGGAGACTATGGCTACACCTTC
TRBJ2-3 | TRBD1 | TRBV6-1 | NA | CASSEAPTGSTDTQYF | TGTGCCAGCAGTGAAGCGCCGACAGGGAGCACAGATACGCAGTATTTT
TRBJ1-1 | NA | TRBV5-1 | few | CASSLGPGRSEAFF | TGCGCCAGCAGCTTGGGACCGGGGAGATCTGAAGCTTTCTTT
TRBJ2-7 | NA | TRBV4-1 | NA | CASSQDPAGTYEQYF | TGCGCCAGCAGCCAAGATCCCGCAGGAACCTACGAGCAGTACTTC
TRBJ1-5 | NA | TRBV2 | NA | CASSELGRGGNQPQHF | TGTGCCAGCAGTGAATTGGGCAGGGGTGGCAATCAGCCCCAGCATTTT
TRBJ2-7 | NA | TRBV6-5 | few | CASSPTGGYEQYF | TGTGCCAGCAGCCCCACTGGCGGCTACGAGCAGTACTTC
TRBJ2-1 | TRBD2 | TRBV20-1 | many | CSAPNGGGTEQFF | TGCAGTGCCCCTAATGGGGGGGGGACGGAGCAGTTCTTC
TRBJ2-3 | NA | TRBV20-1 | few | CSAMGERVLDTQYF | TGCAGTGCTATGGGCGAGAGGGTTCTGGATACGCAGTATTTT
TRBJ2-7 | TRBD2 | TRBV6-5 | many | CASSSWTSADEQYF | TGTGCCAGCAGCTCCTGGACTAGCGCCGACGAGCAGTACTTC
TRBJ2-1 | TRBD2 | TRBV20-1 | many | CSQRTSGEYNEQFF | TGCAGTCAGCGAACTAGCGGGGAATATAATGAGCAGTTCTTC
TRBJ1-5 | NA | TRBV12-3/TRBV12-4 | few | CASSLRGFSNQPQHF | TGTGCCAGCAGTTTAAGAGGTTTTTCCAATCAGCCCCAGCATTTT
TRBJ2-7 | NA | TRBV10-2 | NA | CASKGRGVSHEQYF | TGCGCCAGCAAGGGGCGAGGAGTGTCCCACGAGCAGTACTTC
TRBJ2-3 | NA | TRBV20-1 | many | CSAREPPDTQYF | TGCAGTGCTAGAGAGCCCCCAGATACGCAGTATTTT
TRBJ2-4 | TRBD2 | TRBV6-2/TRBV6-3 | many | CASRGTGTMAHIQYF | TGTGCCAGCAGGGGCACCGGGACTATGGCTCACATTCAGTACTTC
TRBJ2-3 | NA | TRBV14 | few | CASSQEATTDTQYF | TGTGCCAGCAGCCAAGAGGCTACCACAGATACGCAGTATTTT
TRBJ2-1 | TRBD2 | TRBV11-2 | few | CASSLAIAGISYNEQFF | TGTGCCAGCAGCTTAGCGATAGCGGGCATCTCCTACAATGAGCAGTTCTTC
TRBJ1-3 | NA | TRBV6-1 | NA | CASRRDVSSGNTIYF | TGTGCCAGCAGACGGGACGTAAGCTCTGGAAACACCATATATTTT
TRBJ2-7 | TRBD2 | TRBV6-2/TRBV6-3 | NA | CASSQLGTSEQYF | TGTGCCAGCAGCCAACTTGGGACTAGCGAGCAGTACTTC
TRBJ2-3 | NA | TRBV29-1 | few | CSAHERPLGTDTQYF | TGCAGCGCCCATGAAAGGCCGTTGGGGACAGATACGCAGTATTTT
TRBJ2-5 | TRBD1 | TRBV7-2 | many | CASSLWAGGQETQYF | TGTGCCAGCAGCCTATGGGCAGGGGGCCAAGAGACCCAGTACTTC
TRBJ1-5 | NA | TRBV24-1 | NA | CATSTVVDRNQPQHF | TGTGCCACCAGTACTGTAGTCGACAGAAATCAGCCCCAGCATTTT
TRBJ1-1 | NA | TRBV4-2 | few | CASSQETGGAGIDTEAFF | TGTGCCAGCAGCCAAGAGACCGGGGGGGCCGGGATCGACACTGAAGCTTTCTTT
TRBJ2-2 | TRBD1 | TRBV4-1 | once | CASKGGQGGTGELFF | TGCGCCAGCAAAGGTGGACAGGGAGGCACCGGGGAGCTGTTTTTT
TRBJ2-2 | NA | TRBV6-2/TRBV6-3 | few | CASSHRQGLTGELFF | TGTGCCAGCAGTCACCGACAAGGGCTCACCGGGGAGCTGTTTTTT
TRBJ2-7 | TRBD2 | TRBV10-3 | medium-sized | CAIAAGGTYEQYF | TGTGCCATCGCAGCGGGGGGAACCTACGAGCAGTACTTC